The present T cell receptor beta chain was sequenced within a study of response to subunit inactivated influenza vaccine. TCRdb passed the RT-PCR reads through MiXCR, listing each CDR3 protein once. The repertoire holds about 190,000 distinct CDR3 sequences, around 14% seen once, with about 26% in the top ten. CDR3 length: 15 residues. The V end lost 8 bases, the J end lost 4 bases, and 18 bases lay between the germline ends. Germline loops: CDR1 MDHEN, CDR2 SYDVKM. The sample here was CD8+ T cells sorted from PBMCs, taken more than 4 days after vaccination. The clonotype comes from a man between 50 and 59 years old who received an inactivated influenza vaccine. The J gene is TRBJ2-1, the V gene TRBV28; D not resolved. The CDR3 region is CASGDSTVSYNEQFF. CDR3 bases: TGTGCCAGCGGCGACTCCACAGTGTCGTACAATGAGCAGTTCTTC.